These 17 T cell receptor beta chains were all obtained from the same sample, sequenced in a study of T cells in Graves' hyperthyroidism and ophthalmopathy. Regions amplified from RNA transcripts were the TCR beta CDR3 regions. HTBI primers were the set used in a first-round RT-PCR of the TCR CDR3. TCRdb re-analysed the multiplex PCR reads in MiXCR, keeping a single row per CDR3 protein. The repertoire holds 450,000 to 700,000 distinct CDR3 sequences, with about 45% as singletons. Sequencing was done on a sample of peripheral blood or thyroid tissue (not recorded which). The source is an adult woman with Graves' disease, either hyperthyroidism or ophthalmopathy (not recorded which).

The chain carries TRBV2 and TRBJ1-6, with 10 nucleotides matching TRBD1. The CDR3 extends over 15 amino acids. Germline values: CDR1 SNHLY, CDR2 FYNNEI. Unmatched junction bases numbered 4, after V lost 4 bases and J lost 7 bases. The CDR3 DNA reads TGTGCCAGCAGTGGAGGGACAGGGGACAATTCACCCCTCCACTTT. Translating it yields CASSGGTGDNSPLHF.

This clonotype has ten or more counts. V and J are TRBV7-9 and TRBJ2-5, with 9 nucleotides matching TRBD1. CDR3 length: 14 residues. Germline CDR1 is SEHNR and CDR2 is FQNEAQ (reference sequence). Trimming took 5 bases from V and 5 from J; bases not matched to a gene: 6. The CDR3 DNA follows: TGTGCCAGCAGCCAGGGACAGGGCAGGGAGACCCAGTACTTC. This encodes CASSQGQGRETQYF. The full variable domain, with the rest looked up from reference TRBV7-9 and TRBJ2-5, is DTGVSQNPRHKITKRGQNVTFRCDPISEHNRLYWYRQTLGQGPEFLTYFQNEAQLEKSRLLSDRFSAERPKGSFSTLEIQRTEQGDSAMYLCASSQGQGRETQYFGPGTRLLVL.

The chain recombines TRBV20-1 with TRBJ2-5; the match to TRBD1 covers 7 bases. J lost 0 bases, V lost 5 bases, and 9 bases had no gene match. Germline V gene lookup returns CDR1 DFQATT and CDR2 SNEGSKA (reference sequence). CDR3 size: 15 residues. The CDR3: CSAPTGRIYQETQYF. CDR3 bases: TGCAGTGCTCCGACAGGGAGAATCTACCAAGAGACCCAGTACTTC.

This clonotype has a count of ten or more. The chain links TRBV7-8 to TRBJ2-7; 8 bases are shared with TRBD2. The J segment lost 2 bases and the V segment lost 5 bases, leaving 14 bases of the junction unmatched. This CDR3 comprises 17 residues. CDR1 is SGHVS and CDR2 is FQNEAQ in the germline V gene. The CDR3 spells CASSLPLGVAGPYEQYF. The CDR3, as DNA: TGTGCCAGCAGCCTGCCCTTGGGAGTAGCGGGACCCTACGAGCAGTACTTC.

This clonotype appeared a few times. The chain uses TRBV6-6 and TRBJ2-3; D not certain. This CDR3 has 16 amino acids. Germline CDR1 and CDR2: MNHNY and SVGAGI (reference sequence). V lost 5 bases and J 0 bases, leaving 15 bases between the germline ends. This chain's CDR3 is CASSPRLKASTDTQYF. DNA of the CDR3: TGTGCCAGCAGTCCCCGACTTAAGGCTAGCACAGATACGCAGTATTTT.

This clonotype has at least ten counts. The chain links TRBV12-3 or TRBV12-4 to TRBJ1-1, with no clear D. This CDR3 comprises 14 residues. V dropped 6 bases and J dropped 1 base, with 12 bases sitting between them. CDR3 bases: TGTGCCAGCAGACCTACCGAGGGGAACACTGAAGCTTTCTTT. This sequence encodes CASRPTEGNTEAFF.

This clonotype was recorded at least ten times. The rearrangement uses TRBV7-3 and TRBJ1-1; D is perhaps TRBD1 (6 bases). Deletions cut 1 base from V and 7 bases from J, with 10 bases between. Germline V gene lookup returns CDR1 SGHTA and CDR2 FQGTGA. This CDR3 region has 13 residues. The CDR3 DNA reads TGTGCCAGCAGCTTAAGGAGGGGGGATGAAGCTTTCTTT. This sequence encodes CASSLRRGDEAFF.

This clonotype was counted many times. The CDR3 nucleotides read TGTGCCAGCACCAGAAGGGGAGGGGTGAACACTGAAGCTTTCTTT. Protein product: CASTRRGGVNTEAFF. V and J are TRBV6-1 and TRBJ1-1; TRBD1 might be the D (5 bases). The V and J ends lost 7 bases and 0 bases respectively, with 15 bases between them. The CDR3 has 15 amino acids. Looked up from germline, CDR1 is MNHNS and CDR2 is SASEGT.

V usage is TRBV12-3 or TRBV12-4 and J usage is TRBJ2-2; D is uncertain. This CDR3 spans 15 amino acids. V was shortened by 3 bases and J by 7 bases, with 15 bases between the two germline ends. The CDR3 here is CASSFLGPHVGELFF. The CDR3 DNA is TGTGCCAGCAGTTTCCTTGGACCCCACGTCGGGGAGCTGTTTTTT.

The rearrangement uses TRBV24-1 and TRBJ2-5; D perhaps matches TRBD1 (8 bases). The germline gives CDR1 KGHDR, CDR2 SFDVKD. CDR3 length: 15 amino acids. Trimming cost V 3 bases and J 7 bases, with 17 bases left between them. The CDR3 nucleotides are TGTGCCACCAGTGATCAGCGGGACAGGCTCCTGACCCAGTACTTC. This codes for CATSDQRDRLLTQYF.

The rearrangement uses TRBV10-3 and TRBJ2-5; either TRBD1 or TRBD2 may fit D (5 bases each). Per germline, CDR1 ENHRY and CDR2 SYGVKD. The CDR3 loop spans 14 amino acids. Trimming cost V 6 bases and J 1 base, with 12 bases left between them. The CDR3, as DNA: TGTGCCATCAGGCCTGACGGGGCCCAAGAGACCCAGTACTTC. This codes for CAIRPDGAQETQYF.

This rearrangement joins TRBV9 to TRBJ2-7; D is undetermined. This CDR3 has 9 amino acids. Germline values: CDR1 SGDLS, CDR2 YYNGEE. V gave up 10 bases and J gave up 9 bases, with 11 bases separating them. CDR3 residues: CASVIGQYF. DNA for the CDR3: TGTGCCTCCGTTATCGGGCAGTACTTC.

V usage is TRBV12-3 or TRBV12-4 and J usage is TRBJ1-5; D gene unclear. This CDR3 is built from 14 residues. Deletions cut 6 bases from V and 4 bases from J, with 13 bases between. In DNA, the CDR3 is TGTGCCAGCAGGGGGTCCGGACCGAATCAGCCCCAGCATTTT. Translating it yields CASRGSGPNQPQHF.

The V call is TRBV13, the J call TRBJ2-5; weak D call: TRBD2 (5 bases). The CDR3 is made up of 15 amino acids. Germline CDR1 is PRHDT and CDR2 is FYEKMQ (reference sequence). The V gene lost 6 bases and the J gene lost 4 bases, with 18 bases spanning the gap. CDR3 nucleotides: TGTGCCAGCAGGGGAGTATTAGGTGGAGGAGAGACCCAGTACTTC. Translated, it gives CASRGVLGGGETQYF. The entire variable domain, with the rest obtained from reference TRBV13 and TRBJ2-5, is as follows: AAGVIQSPRHLIKEKRETATLKCYPIPRHDTVYWYQQGPGQDPQFLISFYEKMQSDKGSIPDRFSAQQFSDYHSELNMSSLELGDSALYFCASRGVLGGGETQYFGPGTRLLVL.

This clonotype was detected many times. This rearrangement joins TRBV5-1 to TRBJ2-5; D may be TRBD2 (6 bases). Trimming took off 2 bases at V and 5 bases at J, with 10 bases between the two ends. The CDR3 is made up of 13 amino acids. CDR1 is SGHRS, CDR2 YFSETQ, per germline. The CDR3 here is CASSLELAETQYF. CDR3 nucleotide sequence: TGCGCCAGCAGCTTAGAACTAGCTGAGACCCAGTACTTC.

In regard to this clonotype: With a much larger clone just one base away, this may be a read error. The chain combines TRBV4-1 with TRBJ2-7; no definite D call. This CDR3 spans 13 amino acids. The germline V gene encodes CDR1 MGHRA and CDR2 YSYEKL. The CDR3 is CASSQANPYKQYF. For the CDR3, the DNA is TGCGCCAGCAGCCAAGCAAACCCCTACAAGCAGTACTTC.

This clonotype was found many times. This chain links TRBV7-9 with TRBJ1-1; no clear D. The germline V and J ends were trimmed by 8 bases and 0 bases, with 10 bases remaining between them. Germline values: CDR1 SEHNR, CDR2 FQNEAQ (reference sequence). The CDR3 is made up of 13 amino acids. CDR3 nucleotide sequence: TGTGCCAGCGTACGGGCGATGAACACTGAAGCTTTCTTT. Protein: CASVRAMNTEAFF.